This T cell receptor beta chain was sequenced for a study of shared clonotypes between healthy human individuals. Comment on this clone: What it binds is unknown. This sample includes further DNA sequences coding for the same CDR3.

Produced via immunoSEQ multiplex PCR; TCRdb's table is partial and in-frame only. This repertoire shows almost 750,000 clones, around 77% found once; its top ten account for around 1.8%. The CDR3 runs to 14 residues. Germline CDR1 and CDR2: SEHNR and FQNEAQ (reference sequence). V lost 2 bases and J lost 5; bases outside the gene matches: 5. Study-level points and caveats: Among donors, clonotype sharing was expected to be affected by sequencing depth. Non-shared clonotypes showed lower generation probabilities than clonotypes common to all four donors.

This receptor was obtained from a woman aged 25 to 39 in good health. This sequence joins TRBV7-9 and TRBJ2-5; 7 nucleotides line up with TRBD1. Source material: memory CD4+ T cells sorted from blood. Subset noted: CD45RA-negative fraction. CDR3: CASSLKGAGETQYF. The CDR3, as DNA: TGTGCCAGCAGCTTAAAGGGGGCCGGTGAGACCCAGTACTTC.